Following are 27 T cell receptor beta chains from one sample sequenced in a study of metastatic and nonmetastatic thyroid tumors. MiXCR re-clonotyped the PCR reads for TCRdb. Counted here are approximately 3,700 clones, approximately 40% occurring once; the ten biggest clones make up roughly 20%. Every patient was untreated before thyroid surgery. Source material: adjacent normal tissue. The receptors shown here come from a female donor with papillary thyroid cancer or a benign thyroid nodule (not recorded which). Some clones in this sample may be carry-over from other donors' samples.

The rearrangement uses TRBV7-3 and TRBJ2-5, with 11 bases matching TRBD2. CDR3 length: 16 amino acids. The V segment lost 5 bases and the J segment 1 base; nucleotides outside the gene matches: 6. Germline CDR1 is SGHTA and CDR2 is FQGTGA. CDR3 in DNA: TGTGCCAGCAGCCCTACCGGGACTAGCGGCCAAGAGACCCAGTACTTC. Translated, it gives CASSPTGTSGQETQYF.

This clone was picked up a small number of times. The chain recombines TRBV6-2 or TRBV6-3 with TRBJ2-7; D might be TRBD1 (5 bases). Trimming shortened V by 6 bases and J by 6 bases, and 15 bases separated the two germline ends. The CDR3 has 13 amino acids. Germline V gene data show CDR1 as MNHEY and CDR2 as SVGEGT. In DNA form, the CDR3 reads TGTGCCAGCAGGCCAAACAGGAGAGGCGAGCAGTACTTC. This encodes CASRPNRRGEQYF.

This clone was recorded a few times. This rearrangement joins TRBV28 to TRBJ2-7, with 10 bases fitting TRBD1. With 10 bases clipped from V and 6 bases from J, the junction kept 9 bases outside the gene matches. Germline loops: CDR1 MDHEN, CDR2 SYDVKM. The CDR3 runs 13 residues. Here the CDR3 DNA reads TGTGCCACCTGGGACAGGGGTGTTGGCGAGCAGTACTTC. Protein sequence: CATWDRGVGEQYF. The full variable domain, its missing parts supplied by reference TRBV28 and TRBJ2-7, is DVKVTQSSRYLVKRTGEKVFLECVQDMDHENMFWYRQDPGLGLRLIYFSYDVKMKEKGDIPEGYSVSREKKERFSLILESASTNQTSMYLCATWDRGVGEQYFGPGTRLTVT.

This clone was seen ten or more times. The genes are TRBV27 and TRBJ1-1, with a weak D call TRBD1 (6 bases). V was trimmed by 4 bases and J by 4 bases, leaving 19 bases between them. Germline V gene sequence: CDR1 MNHEY, CDR2 SMNVEV (reference sequence). The CDR3 is 16 residues long. CDR3 in DNA: TGTGCCAGCAGTTCTTCAGGGGTCCCTACGGGCACTGAAGCTTTCTTT. Translated: CASSSSGVPTGTEAFF.

This sequence joins TRBV30 and TRBJ2-7, with unresolved D. CDR3 length: 12 residues. CDR1 is GTSNPN, CDR2 SVGIG, per germline (reference sequence). The ends were cut back, 4 bases at V and 3 bases at J, with 10 bases in the middle. CDR3 DNA sequence: TGTGCCTGGAAATCAGACCGCTACGAGCAGTACTTC. Its protein product is CAWKSDRYEQYF.

This clone has ten or more counts. Germline is not matched at one junction end, which may reflect a read error. This chain joins TRBV9 and TRBJ2-2; the D gene is possibly TRBD2 (5 bases). CDR3 length equals 16 residues. Germline CDR1 is SGDLS and CDR2 is YYNGEE. The CDR3 nucleotides read TGTGCCAGCAGCGTAGTCCCCCCAGCGAGCACCGGGGAGCCGTTTTTT. Amino acid sequence: CASSVVPPASTGEPFF.

The chain employs TRBV6-2 or TRBV6-3 and TRBJ1-5; D perhaps matches TRBD1 (6 bases). CDR1 and CDR2 from the germline V gene are MNHEY and SVGEGT. CDR3 length: 15 residues. V dropped 2 bases and J dropped 1 base, with 9 bases sitting between them. DNA for the CDR3: TGTGCCAGCAGTTACCGTGGGGGCAGCAATCAGCCCCAGCATTTT. Protein sequence: CASSYRGGSNQPQHF.

By share of the sample, this clone is medium-sized. J is TRBJ2-7 and V is TRBV11-2; D possibly matches TRBD1 or TRBD2 (6 bases each). Trimming removed 11 bases from V and 4 bases from J, with 18 bases in between. CDR3 length: 13 residues. Germline V lookup: CDR1 SGHAT, CDR2 FQNNGV. CDR3 nucleotide sequence: TGTGCCGAGGGGTGGGGGGCCGGATACGAGCAGTACTTC. Its protein product is CAEGWGAGYEQYF.

By sample share, this clone is medium-sized. The V and J genes are TRBV3-1 and TRBJ1-2, with a possible D match to TRBD1 (6 bases). Trimming removed 5 bases at V and 5 bases at J, with 12 bases between. In germline, CDR1 is LGHDT, CDR2 YNNKEL (reference sequence). This CDR3 has 13 residues. CDR3 region: CASSEGGTYGYTF. In nucleotides, the CDR3 is TGTGCCAGCAGCGAGGGGGGGACTTATGGCTACACCTTC.

The chain combines TRBV19 with TRBJ2-1; D might be TRBD2 (6 bases). V shed 1 base and J shed 7 bases, with 11 bases lying between them. CDR1 is LNHDA, CDR2 SQIVND, per germline (reference sequence). This CDR3 has 14 residues. CDR3 sequence: CASSIGGVWNEQFF. Written as DNA, the CDR3 is TGTGCCAGTAGTATAGGCGGGGTCTGGAATGAGCAGTTCTTC.

DNA of the CDR3: TGCAGTGCTCCAAGGACAGCTGAAGAGGAGCAGTACTTC. Protein: CSAPRTAEEEQYF. The chain combines TRBV20-1 with TRBJ2-7, with D possibly matching TRBD1 (6 bases). V lost 5 bases to trimming and J lost 7 bases, with 18 bases between them. The CDR3 covers 13 residues. Germline CDR1 is DFQATT and CDR2 is SNEGSKA (reference sequence).

CDR3 coding DNA: TGCGCCAGCAGCTTATACACAGACTCCTACGAGCAGTACTTC. The encoded protein is CASSLYTDSYEQYF. The genes are TRBV5-1 and TRBJ2-7; D remains ambiguous. The V gene lost 2 bases and the J gene lost 0 bases, with 9 bases spanning the gap. Germline CDR1 SGHRS, CDR2 YFSETQ. The CDR3 spans 14 residues.

V gene TRBV28 combines with J gene TRBJ1-2, with 9 bases matching TRBD1. Germline values: CDR1 MDHEN, CDR2 SYDVKM. This CDR3 contains 15 residues. Trimming took 5 bases from V and 4 from J; bases not matched to a gene: 8. Written as DNA, the CDR3 is TGTGCCAGCAGTCCCGGACAGGGGATGTTCTATGGCTACACCTTC. As protein: CASSPGQGMFYGYTF.

The rearrangement joins TRBV6-1 to TRBJ1-6; no clear D. Trimming cost V 7 bases and J 18 bases, with 28 bases left between them. The CDR3 loop spans 15 amino acids. CDR1 and CDR2 (germline): MNHNS, SASEGT. CDR3 sequence reads: CASKTSPWWNSPSHF. In nucleotides, the CDR3 is TGTGCCAGCAAAACAAGTCCCTGGTGGAATTCACCCTCCCACTTT.

By share, this clone ranks as medium-sized (0.01 to 0.1%). The chain joins TRBV18 to TRBJ1-2; D is perhaps TRBD1 (5 bases). This CDR3 has 15 amino acids. Trimming cost V 6 bases and J 1 base, with 15 bases left between them. CDR1 KGHSH and CDR2 LQKENI come from the germline V gene. The CDR3 sequence: CASSWDRDGNYGYTF. Written as DNA, the CDR3 is TGTGCCAGCTCGTGGGACCGGGACGGTAACTATGGCTACACCTTC.

This clone is judged large (0.1 to 1%). V is TRBV2 and J is TRBJ1-6; D call uncertain. V gave up 1 base and J gave up 7 bases, with 11 bases separating them. Germline V gene lookup returns CDR1 SNHLY and CDR2 FYNNEI. This CDR3 has 15 amino acids. CDR3 in amino acids: CASSEGTHGNSPLHF. CDR3 DNA: TGTGCCAGCAGTGAAGGGACCCACGGGAATTCACCCCTCCACTTT. Full variable domain (remainder filled in from reference TRBV2 and TRBJ1-6): EPEVTQTPSHQVTQMGQEVILRCVPISNHLYFYWYRQILGQKVEFLVSFYNNEISEKSEIFDDQFSVERPDGSNFTLKIRSTKLEDSAMYFCASSEGTHGNSPLHFGNGTRLTVT.

This clone was picked up a small number of times. This chain uses TRBV27 with TRBJ2-2, with 8 bases fitting TRBD1. CDR1 is MNHEY and CDR2 is SMNVEV in the germline V gene (reference sequence). V lost 4 bases and J lost 3; bases outside the gene matches: 7. This CDR3 is 16 amino acids long. The CDR3 here is CASSSRTGRYTGELFF. CDR3 DNA sequence: TGTGCCAGCAGTTCTCGGACAGGGAGGTACACCGGGGAGCTGTTTTTT.

Details on this clone: One end of the junction is discordant with germline, which a read error may explain. The chain joins TRBV6-5 to TRBJ2-2; 8 positions match TRBD2. This CDR3 is built from 16 residues. Germline V CDR1 and CDR2: MNHEY, SVGAGI. The CDR3 DNA follows: TGTGCCAGCAGTCACAAAGGACTAGCTGGCACCAGGGAGGTGTTTTTT. It yields the protein CASSHKGLAGTREVFF.

There are a few counts of this clone. This sequence joins TRBV24-1 and TRBJ2-2, with 10 bases fitting TRBD2. Germline values: CDR1 KGHDR, CDR2 SFDVKD. The CDR3 loop spans 16 amino acids. V gave up 5 bases and J gave up 5 bases; unmatched junction bases: 7. The CDR3 DNA is TGTGCCACCAGTGCCGACCTAGCGGGAGCTACCGGGGAGCTGTTTTTT. Protein: CATSADLAGATGELFF.

This clone has a handful of counts. CDR3 in DNA: TGTGCCAGCAGTTACTCCGGGACAGAACAGTATTTT. Residues: CASSYSGTEQYF. The V call is TRBV6-6, the J call TRBJ2-3; 7 bases are a match to TRBD1. The CDR3 contains 12 residues. The germline CDR1 and CDR2 sequences are MNHNY and SVGAGI (reference sequence). J was trimmed by 12 bases and V by 0 bases; bases with no gene match: 3.

J is TRBJ2-2 and V is TRBV5-1, with D hard to call. Trimming shortened V by 1 base and J by 8 bases, and 15 bases separated the two germline ends. Germline lookup yields CDR1 SGHRS and CDR2 YFSETQ. CDR3 size: 15 residues. Here the CDR3 reads CASSLSLPKFGELFF. The CDR3 DNA reads as TGCGCCAGCAGCTTGAGTCTGCCCAAATTTGGGGAGCTGTTTTTT. The variable domain in full, with the rest retrieved from reference TRBV5-1 and TRBJ2-2, is KAGVTQTPRYLIKTRGQQVTLSCSPISGHRSVSWYQQTPGQGLQFLFEYFSETQRNKGNFPGRFSGRQFSNSRSEMNVSTLELGDSALYLCASSLSLPKFGELFFGEGSRLTVL.

This chain uses TRBV2 with TRBJ2-2; D may be TRBD1 or TRBD2 (5 bases each). Germline V CDR1 and CDR2: SNHLY, FYNNEI. The V gene lost 9 bases and the J gene lost 1 base, with 18 bases spanning the gap. This CDR3 is built from 16 residues. CDR3 nucleotide sequence: TGTGCCAGATCTCTCCAAACAGGACTGAACACCGGGGAGCTGTTTTTT. It encodes CARSLQTGLNTGELFF.

This clone was counted at least ten times. A much more abundant neighbour one base away suggests this may be a read error. The chain is built from TRBV7-9 and TRBJ1-1; D not resolved. The CDR3 runs to 12 residues. V lost 11 bases and J 0 bases, leaving 10 bases between the germline ends. Germline CDR1 reads SEHNR; CDR2 reads FQNEAQ (reference sequence). The CDR3 region has the DNA TGTGCCCCACCCAGAATGAACACTGAAGCTTTCTTT. Protein: CAPPRMNTEAFF.

The sample holds a few counts of this clone. At one end the junction does not follow the germline gene, possibly because of a read error. J is TRBJ2-1 and V is TRBV6-1; D is perhaps TRBD2 (5 bases). Germline CDR1 is MNHNS and CDR2 is SASEGT. CDR3 length: 16 amino acids. The CDR3 protein is CSSKSSGSGSDNEQFF. The CDR3 region has the DNA TGTTCCAGCAAATCCAGCGGTAGTGGTTCGGACAATGAGCAGTTCTTC.

Of note for this clone: A read error may account for a junction end that differs from germline. This rearrangement joins TRBV7-9 to TRBJ2-1; D not certain. CDR3 size: 14 residues. Germline assignment: CDR1 SEHNR and CDR2 FQNEAQ (reference sequence). CDR3 coding DNA: TGTGCCAGCAGCTTAGACAGCTCCCACAATGAGCAGTTCTTC. This translates into CASSLDSSHNEQFF.

The V and J genes are TRBV6-1 and TRBJ1-2, with TRBD1 matching over 7 bases. The CDR3 consists of 16 residues. The junction had 9 bases not matched to a gene; V was cut back by 5 bases and J by 0 bases. From germline, CDR1 is MNHNS and CDR2 SASEGT. The CDR3 spells CASSRQGGGSNYGYTF. In DNA form, the CDR3 reads TGTGCCAGCAGTAGACAGGGAGGGGGTTCTAACTATGGCTACACCTTC.

As to this clone: This is likely a read error, given that the CDR3 carries no conserved phenylalanine or tryptophan at its end. Because the CDR3's place on the DNA is in doubt, the DNA is left out and the CDR3 is given as listed by TCRdb. The rearrangement links TRBV10-1 to TRBJ2-3; the D call TRBD1 from the table was never checked on the DNA. From germline, CDR1 is WNHNN and CDR2 SYGVQD (reference sequence). The CDR3 has 15 amino acids, counting both end residues. CDR3 sequence reads: CASSPAGTRTDTLYI.